Following are 27 T cell receptor beta chains from one sample sequenced in a study of blood T cell repertoires in COVID-19. The data were produced by immunoSEQ multiplex PCR, yet TCRdb's version contains in-frame clones alone and is incomplete. The sample carries 300,000 or so clones, 86% recorded once. The source material was PBMCs or T cells enriched from blood (not recorded which). The receptors come from a woman younger than 35 who had recovered from COVID-19.

The genes are TRBV28 and TRBJ2-3; 9 bases fit TRBD1. CDR3 length: 18 amino acids. Losses at the gene ends were 8 bases for V and 3 bases for J; bases not matched to a gene: 18. CDR1 and CDR2 from the germline V gene are MDHEN and SYDVKM. CDR3 nucleotides: TGTGCCAGCCCCCCGGTCCCTTACAGGGGGCCGGTGACAGATACGCAGTATTTT. It specifies CASPPVPYRGPVTDTQYF.

The chain has TRBV18 and TRBJ2-5; TRBD1 matches 7 bases. Per the germline V gene, CDR1 is KGHSH and CDR2 is LQKENI. The CDR3 loop spans 12 amino acids. The J segment lost 5 bases and the V segment lost 4 bases, leaving 1 base of the junction unmatched. CDR3 DNA: TGTGCCAGCTCACTACAGGGGGAGACCCAGTACTTC. Translation: CASSLQGETQYF.

This chain connects TRBV4-1 to TRBJ1-2; 9 positions agree with TRBD1. J lost 4 bases, V lost 7 bases, and 7 bases had no gene match. This CDR3 contains 14 residues. Per germline, CDR1 MGHRA and CDR2 YSYEKL. CDR3 nucleotides: TGCGCCAGCAAGACCGGGACAGGGAGCTATGGCTACACCTTC. Translated: CASKTGTGSYGYTF.

The chain carries TRBV19 and TRBJ1-1; D unresolved. Trimming left V 6 bases short and J 0 bases short, with 8 bases between. The CDR3 length is 13 residues. In germline, CDR1 is LNHDA, CDR2 SQIVND (reference sequence). The CDR3 sequence: CASRQGVNTEAFF. The CDR3 coding sequence is TGTGCCAGTAGGCAAGGAGTGAACACTGAAGCTTTCTTT. Full variable domain (missing parts from reference TRBV19 and TRBJ1-1): DGGITQSPKYLFRKEGQNVTLSCEQNLNHDAMYWYRQDPGQGLRLIYYSQIVNDFQKGDIAEGYSVSREKKESFPLTVTSAQKNPTAFYLCASRQGVNTEAFFGQGTRLTVV.

This chain connects TRBV6-5 to TRBJ1-2; 9 bases map to TRBD1. The germline gives CDR1 MNHEY, CDR2 SVGAGI. The CDR3 runs to 14 residues. Unmatched junction bases numbered 9, after V lost 5 bases and J lost 8 bases. CDR3 protein: CASSTRTGARGYTF. The CDR3, as DNA: TGTGCCAGCAGTACTCGGACAGGGGCTAGGGGCTACACCTTC.

V gene TRBV19 combines with J gene TRBJ1-2, with 9 bases identical to TRBD1. From germline, CDR1 is LNHDA and CDR2 SQIVND (reference sequence). This CDR3 region has 12 residues. V was clipped by 10 bases and J by 4 bases; unmatched bases: 4. CDR3 in DNA: TGTGCCATCCAGGACAGGGGCTATGGCTACACCTTC. It specifies CAIQDRGYGYTF.

The chain joins TRBV24-1 to TRBJ2-4, with a weak D call TRBD1 (7 bases). Germline V gene lookup returns CDR1 KGHDR and CDR2 SFDVKD. This CDR3 is 14 amino acids long. V shed 0 bases and J shed 9 bases, with 11 bases lying between them. CDR3 sequence: CATSDLNQGGIQYF. The CDR3 coding sequence is TGTGCCACCAGTGATTTGAACCAGGGGGGCATTCAGTACTTC.

The CDR3 protein is CASSPGTLHEKLFF. The DNA for the CDR3 is TGTGCCAGCAGTCCCGGGACTCTTCATGAAAAACTGTTTTTT. The V call is TRBV27, the J call TRBJ1-4, with D tentatively TRBD1 (5 bases). The CDR3 consists of 14 residues. V gave up 5 bases and J gave up 6 bases, with 13 bases separating them. Per germline, CDR1 MNHEY and CDR2 SMNVEV (reference sequence).

Notes on this clone: The identical CDR3 is also encoded by other nucleotide sequences in the sample. The chain is built from TRBV6-5 and TRBJ1-1; the D gene is possibly TRBD1 (6 bases). The V and J ends lost 6 bases and 0 bases respectively, with 8 bases between them. The CDR3 is 13 residues long. CDR1 is MNHEY, CDR2 SVGAGI, per germline. The CDR3 nucleotides are TGTGCCAGCAGGCGGACAGTGAACACTGAAGCTTTCTTT. Its translation: CASRRTVNTEAFF.

This clone was picked up one time. The genes are TRBV30 and TRBJ1-1; D unclear. The CDR3 loop spans 13 amino acids. V was pared by 2 bases and J by 0 bases, with 7 bases between. Germline-derived CDR1 and CDR2 are GTSNPN and SVGIG (reference sequence). The chain's CDR3 is CAWSMQMNTEAFF. The CDR3 bases are TGTGCCTGGAGTATGCAGATGAACACTGAAGCTTTCTTT.

The V and J genes are TRBV7-9 and TRBJ1-2, with 9 bases lining up with TRBD1. J was trimmed by 0 bases and V by 5 bases; bases with no gene match: 7. CDR3 length: 16 residues. The V gene's germline CDR1 is SEHNR and CDR2 FQNEAQ (reference sequence). CDR3 sequence reads: CASSRTGTGPNYGYTF. The CDR3 coding sequence is TGTGCCAGCAGCCGGACCGGGACAGGGCCTAACTATGGCTACACCTTC.

The chain combines TRBV6-5 with TRBJ1-5; 7 bases line up with TRBD1. The CDR3 covers 14 residues. V shed 6 bases and J 5 bases; nucleotides not matched to a gene: 7. Germline CDR1 is MNHEY and CDR2 is SVGAGI. CDR3 sequence reads: CASSSDREYQPQHF. CDR3 coding DNA: TGTGCCAGCAGCTCTGACAGGGAATATCAGCCCCAGCATTTT.

The chain has TRBV2 and TRBJ2-3, with D unresolved. Germline V gene lookup returns CDR1 SNHLY and CDR2 FYNNEI. This CDR3 has 14 residues. V lost 5 bases, J lost 4 bases, and 13 bases lay in between. In DNA form, the CDR3 reads TGTGCCAGCAGTTCCGTCCTGTCGGCAGATACGCAGTATTTT. It specifies CASSSVLSADTQYF.

The chain carries TRBV9 and TRBJ2-3; D gene uncertain. Germline assignment: CDR1 SGDLS and CDR2 YYNGEE. CDR3 size: 15 residues. V was shortened by 4 bases and J by 2 bases, with 14 bases between the two germline ends. Here the CDR3 DNA reads TGTGCCAGCAGCCGTAGTTTACAGTTCACAGATACGCAGTATTTT. Residues: CASSRSLQFTDTQYF.

This clone came up a few times. J is TRBJ2-7 and V is TRBV7-6; TRBD1 matches at 8 bases. Germline-derived CDR1 and CDR2 are SGHVS and FNYEAQ. The CDR3 extends over 15 amino acids. The V gene end was trimmed by 1 base and the J gene end by 1 base; junction bases not matched to a gene: 3. The chain's CDR3 is CASSLGTGRSYEQYF. CDR3 DNA: TGTGCCAGCAGCTTAGGGACAGGGAGATCCTACGAGCAGTACTTC.

This clone turned up a few times. V is TRBV29-1 and J is TRBJ1-2; 10 nucleotides agree with TRBD1. The CDR3 runs 14 residues. V lost 7 bases, J lost 8 bases, and 13 bases stayed unmatched. Germline V gene sequence: CDR1 SQVTM, CDR2 ANQGSEA. The CDR3 bases are TGCAGCGCCTACATCGGACAGGGGGGCGTCGGCTACACCTTC. It yields the protein CSAYIGQGGVGYTF.

The V call is TRBV6-6, the J call TRBJ1-3, with a weak D call TRBD1 (6 bases). Germline values: CDR1 MNHNY, CDR2 SVGAGI (reference sequence). Trimming removed 2 bases at V and 0 bases at J, with 8 bases between. This CDR3 comprises 15 residues. In DNA form, the CDR3 reads TGTGCCAGCAGTTACCGGGACATCTCTGGAAACACCATATATTTT. It yields the protein CASSYRDISGNTIYF.

The rearrangement joins TRBV7-2 to TRBJ2-1; TRBD2 agrees at 11 bases. Germline-derived CDR1 and CDR2 are SGHTA and FQGNSA. Trimming removed 5 bases from V and 5 bases from J; junction bases left unmatched: 5. This CDR3 contains 15 residues. The CDR3 sequence is CASSGGTSGHNEQFF. The CDR3 region has the DNA TGTGCCAGCAGCGGGGGGACTAGCGGACACAATGAGCAGTTCTTC.

V is TRBV19 and J is TRBJ2-2; 9 bases are a match to TRBD2. There are 16 residues in the CDR3. V shed 8 bases, J shed 4 bases, and the junction held 11 bases outside the gene matches. Per germline, CDR1 LNHDA and CDR2 SQIVND (reference sequence). CDR3 nucleotide sequence: TGTGCCAGTTCTACCCCGCGGGGGGGCCTCACCGGGGAGCTGTTTTTT. Its protein is CASSTPRGGLTGELFF.

The chain employs TRBV30 and TRBJ1-1; D is perhaps TRBD1 (6 bases). This CDR3 has 17 amino acids. Trimming took 3 bases from V and 1 from J, leaving 21 bases between them. The germline CDR1 and CDR2 sequences are GTSNPN and SVGIG (reference sequence). CDR3 in amino acids: CAWRPLTGKQGNTEAFF. The CDR3 DNA follows: TGTGCCTGGAGGCCCCTAACAGGGAAGCAAGGGAACACTGAAGCTTTCTTT.

The chain recombines TRBV19 with TRBJ1-2; the D gene is possibly TRBD1 (5 bases). The CDR3 covers 16 residues. V was shortened by 2 bases and J by 0 bases, with 13 bases between the two germline ends. The germline CDR1 and CDR2 sequences are LNHDA and SQIVND (reference sequence). CDR3 protein: CASSIRSTASNYGYTF. CDR3 bases: TGTGCCAGTAGTATAAGGTCGACAGCTTCTAACTATGGCTACACCTTC.

In the case of this clone: Other DNA sequences in this specimen translate into the identical CDR3. The chain has TRBV18 and TRBJ2-7; D unclear. Trimming took 3 bases from V and 0 from J, leaving 6 bases between them. CDR3 length: 13 amino acids. Germline assignment: CDR1 KGHSH and CDR2 LQKENI. The CDR3 bases are TGTGCCAGCTCACCGCCCGGCTCCTACGAGCAGTACTTC. Translating it yields CASSPPGSYEQYF.

This chain connects TRBV18 to TRBJ2-4; TRBD2 agrees at 10 bases. This CDR3 contains 19 residues. Trimming removed 3 bases from V and 8 bases from J; junction bases left unmatched: 19. Germline CDR1 and CDR2: KGHSH and LQKENI. The CDR3 DNA is TGTGCCAGCTCACCCCGACGGCAAATTGTACTAGCGGGGACAGACATTCAGTACTTC. It specifies CASSPRRQIVLAGTDIQYF. Full variable domain (missing parts from reference TRBV18 and TRBJ2-4): NAGVMQNPRHLVRRRGQEARLRCSPMKGHSHVYWYRQLPEEGLKFMVYLQKENIIDESGMPKERFSAEFPKEGPSILRIQQVVRGDSAAYFCASSPRRQIVLAGTDIQYFGAGTRLSVL.

CDR3 DNA sequence: TGTGCCTGGAGTGTACAGGGCCAATGGGGGCAGCCCCAGCATTTT. Encoded protein: CAWSVQGQWGQPQHF. This chain joins TRBV30 and TRBJ1-5; a weak D match, TRBD1 (6 bases). Germline CDR1 and CDR2: GTSNPN and SVGIG (reference sequence). The CDR3 is 15 amino acids. V was shortened by 0 bases and J by 7 bases, with 16 bases between the two germline ends.

The chain employs TRBV9 and TRBJ1-1, with unresolved D. Trimming stripped 2 bases from V and 2 bases from J, with 7 bases between. From germline, CDR1 is SGDLS and CDR2 YYNGEE. The CDR3 is 13 amino acids. The CDR3 nucleotides read TGTGCCAGCAGCGTGGGAGAAAACACTGAAGCTTTCTTT. Protein: CASSVGENTEAFF. Complete variable domain (other parts from reference TRBV9 and TRBJ1-1): DSGVTQTPKHLITATGQRVTLRCSPRSGDLSVYWYQQSLDQGLQFLIQYYNGEERAKGNILERFSAQQFPDLHSELNLSSLELGDSALYFCASSVGENTEAFFGQGTRLTVV.

The chain employs TRBV6-5 and TRBJ1-4, with TRBD1 identical over 9 bases. Germline values: CDR1 MNHEY, CDR2 SVGAGI. Unmatched junction bases numbered 6, after V lost 5 bases and J lost 8 bases. CDR3 length equals 14 residues. This CDR3 reads CASSPDRGNEKLFF. The DNA of the CDR3 is TGTGCCAGCAGTCCCGACAGGGGGAACGAAAAACTGTTTTTT.

This clone appeared a single time. J is TRBJ1-2 and V is TRBV4-1, with TRBD1 matching over 9 bases. CDR1 and CDR2 from the germline V gene are MGHRA and YSYEKL. Trimming cost V 1 base and J 4 bases; bases outside gene matches: 10. This CDR3 contains 17 residues. The DNA for the CDR3 is TGCGCCAGCAGCCAAGGGATTTCGGGACAGGGACTCTATGGCTACACCTTC. Translation gives CASSQGISGQGLYGYTF.